Below, 21 T cell receptor beta chains from the same sample are listed, as sequenced in a study of beta chain features in type 1 diabetes (dated 2018 in TCRdb). The library was built by means of the immunoSEQ multiplex PCR assay. The entire isolated RNA was reverse transcribed using the High Capacity cDNA Reverse Transcription Kit, and thus expressed TCRB transcripts were sequenced. Drawn from immuneACCESS, this table holds only the in-frame rearrangements with V and J called that TCRdb kept. Clones are partly lost; checked studies trace under half to an unresolved V gene and leave the rest unexplained. This sample comprises 900,000 or so clones, roughly 15% of them detected only once. Clones ranked in the top ten supply about 0.02% of the sample. The sequenced sample consisted of naive CD4+ T cells from blood. This specimen's cell subset or site label, per the study, means: true naive CD4+ T cells. The source of these receptors is a woman aged 18 to 35 in good health.

In this sample, this clone turned up a few times. The J gene is TRBJ2-4, the V gene TRBV9, with D possibly TRBD2 on 6 matching bases. Trimming removed 2 bases at V and 6 bases at J, with 15 bases between. CDR3 length equals 15 residues. CDR1 and CDR2 from the germline V gene are SGDLS and YYNGEE. CDR3 DNA: TGTGCCAGCAGCGTGGGGGGTATTGATGGAAACATTCAGTACTTC. Its protein product is CASSVGGIDGNIQYF. The full variable domain, rest sourced from reference TRBV9 and TRBJ2-4, is DSGVTQTPKHLITATGQRVTLRCSPRSGDLSVYWYQQSLDQGLQFLIQYYNGEERAKGNILERFSAQQFPDLHSELNLSSLELGDSALYFCASSVGGIDGNIQYFGAGTRLSVL.

This chain links TRBV11-1 with TRBJ1-2; tentatively, D is TRBD1 (5 bases). This CDR3 contains 14 residues. V lost 4 bases and J 13 bases, leaving 22 bases between the germline ends. Germline values: CDR1 SGHAT, CDR2 FQDESV (reference sequence). CDR3: CASSSRRQSFAITF. The DNA for the CDR3 is TGTGCCAGCAGCTCGCGCCGACAGTCCTTTGCCATCACCTTC.

This clone was seen a few times. CDR3 coding DNA: TGTGCCAGCAACTCGCCGGGAGATCACACAGATACGCAGTATTTT. As protein: CASNSPGDHTDTQYF. V is TRBV28 and J is TRBJ2-3, with D possibly matching TRBD2 (6 bases). CDR1 MDHEN and CDR2 SYDVKM come from the germline V gene. This CDR3 is 15 amino acids long. Trimming took off 7 bases at V and 2 bases at J, with 16 bases between the two ends.

This clone has just a few counts. The V call is TRBV9, the J call TRBJ2-3; tentatively, D is TRBD1 (5 bases). Germline V gives CDR1 SGDLS, CDR2 YYNGEE. V was clipped by 0 bases and J by 2 bases, with 10 bases between them. CDR3 length: 15 amino acids. CDR3 loop: CASSVERQITDTQYF. CDR3 coding DNA: TGTGCCAGCAGCGTAGAAAGACAGATCACAGATACGCAGTATTTT.

In DNA, the CDR3 is TGTGCCAGCAGCAACACAGGGCCCACAGATACGCAGTATTTT. Its protein is CASSNTGPTDTQYF. This chain connects TRBV7-2 to TRBJ2-3, with D perhaps TRBD1 (6 bases). The length of the CDR3 is 14 residues. V lost 5 bases, J lost 2 bases, and 11 bases lay in between. The V gene's germline CDR1 is SGHTA and CDR2 FQGNSA.

The chain couples TRBV5-1 to TRBJ2-2, with D maybe TRBD2 (6 bases). The ends were cut back, 2 bases at V and 8 bases at J, with 16 bases in the middle. The CDR3 is 15 residues long. Germline V lookup: CDR1 SGHRS, CDR2 YFSETQ. CDR3 region: CASSFLAGTGGELFF. DNA of the CDR3: TGCGCCAGCAGCTTTCTGGCGGGAACGGGAGGGGAGCTGTTTTTT. The complete variable domain, with remaining parts taken from reference TRBV5-1 and TRBJ2-2, reads KAGVTQTPRYLIKTRGQQVTLSCSPISGHRSVSWYQQTPGQGLQFLFEYFSETQRNKGNFPGRFSGRQFSNSRSEMNVSTLELGDSALYLCASSFLAGTGGELFFGEGSRLTVL.

The chain combines TRBV9 with TRBJ1-3; D unresolved. The V gene lost 1 base and the J gene lost 3 bases, with 5 bases spanning the gap. CDR3 length: 13 amino acids. Germline lookup yields CDR1 SGDLS and CDR2 YYNGEE. The CDR3, as DNA: TGTGCCAGCAGCGTAACTCTTGGAAACACCATATATTTT. This codes for CASSVTLGNTIYF.

This chain joins TRBV7-2 and TRBJ2-5; D unclear. V was shortened by 2 bases and J by 5 bases, with 6 bases between the two germline ends. Per the germline V gene, CDR1 is SGHTA and CDR2 is FQGNSA. The CDR3 spans 12 residues. CDR3 nucleotides: TGTGCCAGCAGCTTAACGAGGGAGACCCAGTACTTC. It translates to CASSLTRETQYF.

This clone came up a few times. The chain is built from TRBV9 and TRBJ2-7, with 9 positions matching TRBD2. Germline loops: CDR1 SGDLS, CDR2 YYNGEE. This CDR3 has 16 residues. Trimming cost V 1 base and J 3 bases; bases outside gene matches: 8. The CDR3 loop reads CASSVSDSSGVYEQYF. The CDR3 DNA is TGTGCCAGCAGCGTAAGTGACTCTAGCGGGGTCTACGAGCAGTACTTC.

The rearrangement links TRBV20-1 to TRBJ2-1; D not certain. The length of the CDR3 is 11 residues. Germline loops: CDR1 DFQATT, CDR2 SNEGSKA (reference sequence). With 0 bases removed from V and 10 bases from J, the gap between germline ends came to 7 bases. The CDR3 protein is CSARDGEEQFF. CDR3 nucleotides: TGCAGTGCTAGAGATGGCGAAGAGCAGTTCTTC.

The sample holds a few counts of this clone. The same CDR3 arises from other DNA sequences in this sample as well. This CDR3 is CASSEAYNEQFF. In DNA, the CDR3 is TGTGCCAGCAGTGAAGCCTACAATGAGCAGTTCTTC. V usage is TRBV2 and J usage is TRBJ2-1; D is unresolved. The CDR3 length is 12 residues. V gave up 0 bases and J gave up 3 bases, with 0 bases separating them. Germline V gene sequence: CDR1 SNHLY, CDR2 FYNNEI.

The chain has TRBV15 and TRBJ2-7, with 9 bases that match TRBD1. Per germline, CDR1 LNHNV and CDR2 YYDKDF (reference sequence). The CDR3 sequence is 14 residues long. The V and J ends lost 1 base and 2 bases, in that order; junction bases with no gene match: 0. For the CDR3, the DNA is TGTGCCACCAGCAGAGGGACAGGGGCCTACGAGCAGTACTTC. Its translation: CATSRGTGAYEQYF.

The gene calls are TRBV7-9 and TRBJ2-7, with TRBD1 matching over 9 bases. J lost 3 bases, V lost 5 bases, and 17 bases had no gene match. CDR3 length equals 18 residues. Germline V lookup: CDR1 SEHNR, CDR2 FQNEAQ (reference sequence). The CDR3 loop is CASSGSGTGNPRGYEQYF. Here the CDR3 DNA reads TGTGCCAGCAGCGGATCCGGGACAGGGAACCCGAGGGGCTACGAGCAGTACTTC.

The rearrangement links TRBV6-5 to TRBJ2-3, with D maybe TRBD1 (8 bases). Trimming took off 8 bases at V and 1 base at J, with 16 bases between the two ends. Germline V CDR1 and CDR2: MNHEY, SVGAGI. The CDR3 consists of 15 residues. CDR3 sequence: CASSRGDRRTDTQYF. DNA for the CDR3: TGTGCCAGCTCCCGGGGGGACAGGCGCACAGATACGCAGTATTTT.

This clone was picked up a small number of times. The chain couples TRBV5-4 to TRBJ2-3; 7 bases fit TRBD1. The CDR3 is made up of 13 amino acids. Germline V CDR1 and CDR2: SGHNT, YYREEE (reference sequence). With V trimmed by 4 bases and J by 12 bases, 11 bases remained unmatched. CDR3 in DNA: TGTGCCAGCAGCCAAAGACAGGGTTGGTTTCAGTATTTT. Translating gives CASSQRQGWFQYF. Drawing the rest from reference TRBV5-4 and TRBJ2-3, the complete variable domain is ETGVTQSPTHLIKTRGQQVTLRCSSQSGHNTVSWYQQALGQGPQFIFQYYREEENGRGNFPPRFSGLQFPNYSSELNVNALELDDSALYLCASSQRQGWFQYFGPGTRLTVL.

The V gene is TRBV25-1, the J gene TRBJ1-2; 7 positions agree with TRBD1. Germline V gene data show CDR1 as MGHDK and CDR2 as SYGVNS. V lost 10 bases, J lost 6 bases, and 8 bases stayed unmatched. This CDR3 has 12 residues. CDR3 sequence (DNA): TGTGCCACCCGCGGACAGGCGGATGGCTACACCTTC. Translating it yields CATRGQADGYTF.

This sequence joins TRBV7-3 and TRBJ2-1; D unresolved. Germline V lookup: CDR1 SGHTA, CDR2 FQGTGA. The CDR3 has 13 amino acids. The V end lost 1 base, the J end lost 5 bases, and 6 bases lay between the germline ends. CDR3 DNA: TGTGCCAGCAGCTTAAATGCCGACAATGAGCAGTTCTTC. Protein: CASSLNADNEQFF.

As for this clone: Other DNA variants within this sample encode the same CDR3. The chain uses TRBV5-1 and TRBJ2-7; no clear D gene. The CDR3 contains 12 residues. The germline V gene has CDR1 SGHRS and CDR2 YFSETQ. V lost 5 bases to trimming and J lost 1 base, with 7 bases between them. The CDR3, as DNA: TGCGCCAGCAGGCAGGATTCCTACGAGCAGTACTTC. Its translation: CASRQDSYEQYF.

This chain links TRBV28 with TRBJ2-7; maybe TRBD2 (5 bases). CDR1 and CDR2 from the germline V gene are MDHEN and SYDVKM. The CDR3 has 16 residues. The V gene lost 4 bases and the J gene lost 0 bases, with 16 bases spanning the gap. CDR3 bases: TGTGCCAGCAGTTCACTCGGACTTATTAGCTCCTACGAGCAGTACTTC. Translating it yields CASSSLGLISSYEQYF.

J is TRBJ2-7 and V is TRBV19; a possible D gene is TRBD2 (5 bases). The CDR3 has 13 amino acids. With 2 bases removed from V and 7 bases from J, the gap between germline ends came to 12 bases. Germline CDR1 LNHDA, CDR2 SQIVND (reference sequence). The CDR3 sequence is CASSISARTEQYF. The CDR3 DNA sequence: TGTGCCAGTAGTATATCCGCCAGGACTGAGCAGTACTTC. The variable domain in full, with the rest retrieved from reference TRBV19 and TRBJ2-7, is DGGITQSPKYLFRKEGQNVTLSCEQNLNHDAMYWYRQDPGQGLRLIYYSQIVNDFQKGDIAEGYSVSREKKESFPLTVTSAQKNPTAFYLCASSISARTEQYFGPGTRLTVT.

This CDR3 reads CASSLRGPSEQYF. CDR3 nucleotide sequence: TGTGCCAGCAGTTTACGGGGGCCGTCCGAGCAGTACTTC. This chain connects TRBV2 to TRBJ2-7; D is tentatively TRBD1 or TRBD2 (6 bases each). Trimming left V 5 bases short and J 6 bases short, with 14 bases between. Germline V gene lookup returns CDR1 SNHLY and CDR2 FYNNEI. This CDR3 spans 13 amino acids.